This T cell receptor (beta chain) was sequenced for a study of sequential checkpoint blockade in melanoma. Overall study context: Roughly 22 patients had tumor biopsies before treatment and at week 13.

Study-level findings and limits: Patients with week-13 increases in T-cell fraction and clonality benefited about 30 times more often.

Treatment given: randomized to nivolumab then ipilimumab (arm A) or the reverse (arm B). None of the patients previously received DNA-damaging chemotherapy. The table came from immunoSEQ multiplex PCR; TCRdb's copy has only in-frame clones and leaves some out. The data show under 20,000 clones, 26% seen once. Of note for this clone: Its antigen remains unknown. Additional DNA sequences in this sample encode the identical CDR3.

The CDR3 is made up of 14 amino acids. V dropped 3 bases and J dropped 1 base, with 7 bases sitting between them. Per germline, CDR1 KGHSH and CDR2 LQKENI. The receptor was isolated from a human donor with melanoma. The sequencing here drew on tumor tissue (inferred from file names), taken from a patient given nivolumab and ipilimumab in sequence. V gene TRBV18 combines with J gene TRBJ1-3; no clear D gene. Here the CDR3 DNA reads TGTGCCAGCTCACCCCAGGTTTCTGGAAACACCATATATTTT. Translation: CASSPQVSGNTIYF.